The clone carrying this T cell receptor (beta chain) was recorded many times. The antigen remains unidentified. Unique molecular identifiers were used to barcode this TCRbeta library. TCRdb analysed the PCR reads with MiXCR anew, one entry per CDR3 protein. The repertoire has some 600,000 distinct CDR3 sequences, roughly 13% of them found once; the top ten carry approximately 2%. This specimen comes from a study of T-cell reconstitution after alpha-beta-depleted transplantation in children. Points from the study as a whole: One year post-transplant, T-cell counts and diversity were largely derived from T cells produced anew. The study reportedly traced alpha-beta T cells about two months after transplant to several hundred expanded graft clones. For some patients, TCRbeta diversity was high at day 60 because of recipient T cells and thymic progenitors that survived.

J gave up 4 bases and V 2 bases, and 11 bases lay outside the gene matches. This CDR3 contains 17 residues. Germline CDR1 and CDR2: MDHEN and SYDVKM. The clonotype was recovered from a male patient aged 10-17 years who had a stem cell transplant for acute myeloid leukemia, so the T cells may come from the graft donor. This chain uses TRBV28 with TRBJ2-7, with 10 positions matching TRBD1. This material consisted of PBMCs, mostly from graft donor cells, taken 360 days after TCRalphabeta/CD19-depleted stem cell transplant. CDR3 amino acids: CASSLGTGVLSSYEQYF. In DNA form, the CDR3 reads TGTGCCAGCAGTTTAGGGACAGGGGTACTGTCATCATACGAGCAGTACTTC.